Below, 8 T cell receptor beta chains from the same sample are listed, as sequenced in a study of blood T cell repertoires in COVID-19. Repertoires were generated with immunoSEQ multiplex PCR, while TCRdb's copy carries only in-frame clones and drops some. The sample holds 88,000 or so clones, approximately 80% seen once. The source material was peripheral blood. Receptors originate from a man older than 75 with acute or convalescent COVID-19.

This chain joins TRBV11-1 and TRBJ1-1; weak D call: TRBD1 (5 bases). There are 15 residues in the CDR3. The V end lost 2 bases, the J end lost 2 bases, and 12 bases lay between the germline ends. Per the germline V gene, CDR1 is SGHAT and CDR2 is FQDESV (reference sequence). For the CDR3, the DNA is TGTGCCAGCAGCTTATTCCAGGGTTATAACACTGAAGCTTTCTTT. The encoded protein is CASSLFQGYNTEAFF.

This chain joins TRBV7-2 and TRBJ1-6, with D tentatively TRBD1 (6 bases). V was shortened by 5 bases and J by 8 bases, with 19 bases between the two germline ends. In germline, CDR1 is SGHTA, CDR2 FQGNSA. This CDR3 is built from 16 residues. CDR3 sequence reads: CASSPPWQGYDSPLHF. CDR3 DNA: TGTGCCAGCAGCCCGCCCTGGCAGGGGTACGATTCACCCCTCCACTTT.

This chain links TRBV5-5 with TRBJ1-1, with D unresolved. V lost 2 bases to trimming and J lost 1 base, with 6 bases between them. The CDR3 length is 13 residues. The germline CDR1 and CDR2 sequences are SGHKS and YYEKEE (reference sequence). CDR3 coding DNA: TGTGCCAGCAGCTTCCAGGAGAACACTGAAGCTTTCTTT. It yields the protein CASSFQENTEAFF.

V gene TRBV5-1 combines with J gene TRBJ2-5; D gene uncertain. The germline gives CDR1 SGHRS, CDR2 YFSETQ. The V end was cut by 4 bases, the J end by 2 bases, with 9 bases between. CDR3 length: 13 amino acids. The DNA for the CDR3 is TGCGCCAGCAGCACTATACGTCAAGAGACCCAGTACTTC. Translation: CASSTIRQETQYF.

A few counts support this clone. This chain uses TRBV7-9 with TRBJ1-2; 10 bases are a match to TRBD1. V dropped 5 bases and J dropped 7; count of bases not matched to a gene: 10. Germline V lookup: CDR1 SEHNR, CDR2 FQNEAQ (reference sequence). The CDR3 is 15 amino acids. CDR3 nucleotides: TGTGCCAGCAGCGACCGGGACAGGGGAAAGATTGGCTACACCTTC. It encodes CASSDRDRGKIGYTF.

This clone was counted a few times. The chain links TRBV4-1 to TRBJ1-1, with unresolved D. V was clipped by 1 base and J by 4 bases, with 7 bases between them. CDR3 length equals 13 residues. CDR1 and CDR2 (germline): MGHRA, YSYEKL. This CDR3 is CASSQVVSTEAFF. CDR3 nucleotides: TGCGCCAGCAGCCAAGTTGTTAGCACTGAAGCTTTCTTT.

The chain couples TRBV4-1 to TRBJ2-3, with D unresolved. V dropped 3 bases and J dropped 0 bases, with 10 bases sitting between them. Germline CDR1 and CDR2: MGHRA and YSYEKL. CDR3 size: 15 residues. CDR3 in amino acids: CASSHQNPSTDTQYF. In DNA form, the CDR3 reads TGCGCCAGCAGCCACCAGAACCCTAGCACAGATACGCAGTATTTT.

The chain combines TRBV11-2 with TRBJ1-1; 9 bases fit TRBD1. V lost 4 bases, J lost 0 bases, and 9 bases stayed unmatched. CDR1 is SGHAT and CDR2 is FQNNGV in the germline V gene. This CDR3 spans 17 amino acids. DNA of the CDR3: TGTGCCAGCAGCTCGGGACAGGGAGCGTTTATGAACACTGAAGCTTTCTTT. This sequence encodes CASSSGQGAFMNTEAFF.